This T cell receptor beta chain was sequenced during a study of monozygotic twins with inflammatory bowel disease. TCRdb re-analyzed the 5' RACE reads; it lists each CDR3 protein once, without DNA. Its table records more than 110,000 distinct CDR3 sequences. Study conclusions and caveats: Compared with healthy twins, IBD patients shared fewer clonotypes with others, especially with disease activity.

This CDR3 comprises 18 residues. The V gene's germline CDR1 is ENHRY and CDR2 SYGVKD. In the case of this clonotype: Its antigen is as yet unknown.

Donors each contributed one blood sample measuring 2 to 2.5 ml. This clonotype was obtained from a human donor with ulcerative colitis or Crohn's disease, or a healthy co-twin of an affected twin (not recorded which). The sequenced material came from blood. The chain recombines TRBV10-3 with TRBJ2-2; the D call from TCRdb, TRBD1, cannot be confirmed without DNA. The CDR3 spells CAISETKTDRVLSGELFF.